A single T cell receptor beta chain is shown here with its context. The CDR3 contains 16 residues. The V gene's germline CDR1 is SNHLY and CDR2 FYNNEI. V shed 3 bases and J 1 base; nucleotides not matched to a gene: 4. In the study's own analysis: From reference gene primer amplification, estimates of nucleated cell counts were derived. TCRdb's copy holds only in-frame clones and misses some; the assay was immunoSEQ multiplex PCR. D and trimming come from the DNA, and the V and J calls and clone size come from that table. The sample shows over 85,000 clones, around 81% of them seen only once. This specimen belongs to a study of blood T cell repertoires in COVID-19. Study at large: In each case, the material was cDNA or gDNA derived from T cells, B-cell-depleted T cells, or PBMCs.

Material for sequencing was peripheral blood. The TCR originated in a man in his fifties with acute or convalescent COVID-19. The chain recombines TRBV2 with TRBJ2-7; 12 bases fit TRBD2. The CDR3 loop reads CASSETSGGVSYEQYF. The CDR3 nucleotides are TGTGCCAGCAGTGAGACTAGCGGGGGTGTATCCTACGAGCAGTACTTC.